The 5 T cell receptor beta chains listed next were all sequenced from one sample in a study of shared clonotypes between healthy human individuals (TCRdb year 2020). The library was produced with the immunoSEQ multiplex PCR assay. TCRdb holds this immuneACCESS table with in-frame rearrangements only. Some clones are missing; in checked studies, unresolved V genes explain under half, and the rest has no known cause. For this sample there are over 1.4 million clones; more than 95% appear just once. The ten largest clones take up roughly 1.2% of the sample. Sequenced input: naive CD4+ T cells sorted from blood. This specimen's cell subset or site label, interpreted: CD45RA+ positively selected. All receptors derive from a man aged 30-40 years in good health.

The chain couples TRBV18 to TRBJ1-1; D might be TRBD1 (5 bases). The V and J ends lost 5 bases and 1 base respectively, with 8 bases between them. The CDR3 runs to 13 residues. Germline lookup yields CDR1 KGHSH and CDR2 LQKENI. The CDR3 spells CASSATANTEAFF. In nucleotides, the CDR3 is TGTGCCAGCTCAGCGACAGCGAACACTGAAGCTTTCTTT. Complete variable domain (other parts from reference TRBV18 and TRBJ1-1): NAGVMQNPRHLVRRRGQEARLRCSPMKGHSHVYWYRQLPEEGLKFMVYLQKENIIDESGMPKERFSAEFPKEGPSILRIQQVVRGDSAAYFCASSATANTEAFFGQGTRLTVV.

This sequence joins TRBV2 and TRBJ2-7; D is possibly TRBD1 (5 bases). Looked up from germline, CDR1 is SNHLY and CDR2 is FYNNEI. Trimming stripped 9 bases from V and 0 bases from J, with 9 bases between. The CDR3 is 12 amino acids. The DNA of the CDR3 is TGTGCCAGTAAAAGGGGCTCCTACGAGCAGTACTTC. As protein: CASKRGSYEQYF.

This chain uses TRBV5-1 with TRBJ2-7; D gene ambiguous. This CDR3 contains 15 residues. Germline CDR1 SGHRS, CDR2 YFSETQ. V lost 2 bases and J lost 3, with 15 bases in between. The CDR3 nucleotides read TGCGCCAGCAGCTTATCGGCGTCACTGAACTACGAGCAGTACTTC. Protein sequence: CASSLSASLNYEQYF.

V and J are TRBV27 and TRBJ2-7; the match to TRBD1 covers 7 bases. The V and J ends lost 2 bases and 2 bases, in that order; junction bases with no gene match: 6. Germline V gene sequence: CDR1 MNHEY, CDR2 SMNVEV (reference sequence). The CDR3 sequence is 15 residues long. CDR3 protein: CASSLLGQITYEQYF. The DNA of the CDR3 is TGTGCCAGCAGTTTACTGGGACAGATTACCTACGAGCAGTACTTC.

V and J are TRBV5-5 and TRBJ2-5, with D possibly matching TRBD2 (5 bases). The CDR3 spans 13 residues. The germline V and J ends were trimmed by 2 bases and 5 bases, with 10 bases remaining between them. CDR1 SGHKS and CDR2 YYEKEE come from the germline V gene (reference sequence). The CDR3: CASSFADSETQYF. In DNA, the CDR3 is TGTGCCAGCAGCTTCGCGGACTCCGAGACCCAGTACTTC.